Below are 3 T cell receptor beta chains sequenced from a single sample in a study of T cells after yellow fever vaccination. TCRdb reanalysed the 5' RACE reads using MiXCR and keeps one entry per CDR3 protein. This table has a few hundred thousand distinct CDR3 sequences, around a tenth appearing once. The sample here was PBMCs, taken on the day of the first yellow fever vaccination. These receptors all come from a man aged 18 to 30 who received the YFV17D yellow fever vaccine.

This clonotype turned up a few times. This chain's CDR3 is CASSQDGQGRTEAFF. As DNA, the CDR3 is TGCGCCAGCAGCCAAGACGGCCAGGGAAGGACTGAAGCTTTCTTT. This chain uses TRBV4-1 with TRBJ1-1; tentatively, D is TRBD1 (5 bases). Trimming took off 0 bases at V and 5 bases at J, with 13 bases between the two ends. The CDR3 loop spans 15 amino acids. From germline, CDR1 is MGHRA and CDR2 YSYEKL.

J is TRBJ1-6 and V is TRBV12-3 or TRBV12-4; no reliable D call. V shed 3 bases and J shed 7 bases, with 7 bases lying between them. The length of the CDR3 is 13 residues. CDR3 protein: CASSFRPNSPLHF. The CDR3 DNA sequence: TGTGCCAGCAGTTTTCGTCCGAATTCACCCCTCCACTTT.

This sequence joins TRBV10-3 and TRBJ2-7, with a possible D match to TRBD1 (6 bases). Germline CDR1 reads ENHRY; CDR2 reads SYGVKD. CDR3 length: 13 residues. V was pared by 6 bases and J by 1 base, with 10 bases between. Here the CDR3 reads CAIRNRESYEQYF. Here the CDR3 DNA reads TGTGCCATCAGGAACAGGGAGTCCTACGAGCAGTACTTC.